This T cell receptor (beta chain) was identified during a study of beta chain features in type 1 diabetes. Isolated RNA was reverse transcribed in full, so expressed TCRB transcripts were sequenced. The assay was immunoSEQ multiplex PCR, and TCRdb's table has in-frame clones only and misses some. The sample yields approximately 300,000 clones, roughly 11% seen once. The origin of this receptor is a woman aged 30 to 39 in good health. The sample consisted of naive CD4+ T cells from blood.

The CDR3 reads CASSVGAKETQYF. The CDR3 DNA reads as TGTGCCAGCAGCGTAGGGGCAAAAGAGACCCAGTACTTC. This chain joins TRBV9 and TRBJ2-5, with unresolved D. Germline V gives CDR1 SGDLS, CDR2 YYNGEE. V was pared by 0 bases and J by 3 bases, with 6 bases between. The CDR3 sequence is 13 residues long. Full variable domain (missing parts from reference TRBV9 and TRBJ2-5): DSGVTQTPKHLITATGQRVTLRCSPRSGDLSVYWYQQSLDQGLQFLIQYYNGEERAKGNILERFSAQQFPDLHSELNLSSLELGDSALYFCASSVGAKETQYFGPGTRLLVL.